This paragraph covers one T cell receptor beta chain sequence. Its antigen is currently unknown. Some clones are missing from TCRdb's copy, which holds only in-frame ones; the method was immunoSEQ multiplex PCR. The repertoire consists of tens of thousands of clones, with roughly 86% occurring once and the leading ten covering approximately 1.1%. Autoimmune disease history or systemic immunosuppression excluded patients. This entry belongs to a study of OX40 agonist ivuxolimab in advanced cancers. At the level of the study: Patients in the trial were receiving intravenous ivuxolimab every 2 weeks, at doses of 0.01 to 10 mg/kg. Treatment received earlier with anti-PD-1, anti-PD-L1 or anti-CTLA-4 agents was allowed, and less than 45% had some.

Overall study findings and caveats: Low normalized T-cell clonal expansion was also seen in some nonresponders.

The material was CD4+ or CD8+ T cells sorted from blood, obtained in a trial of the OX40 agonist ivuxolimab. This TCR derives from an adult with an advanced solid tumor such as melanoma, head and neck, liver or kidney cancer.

For the CDR3, the DNA is TGTGCCAGTAGTGTACTAGGTGGGACAGGGTCCCTCGATCGTGGCTACGAGCAGTACTTC. It codes for CASSVLGGTGSLDRGYEQYF. V gene TRBV19 combines with J gene TRBJ2-7; 9 nucleotides line up with TRBD1. V gave up 5 bases and J gave up 3 bases; unmatched junction bases: 23. The CDR3 is 20 amino acids. Germline CDR1 reads LNHDA; CDR2 reads SQIVND (reference sequence).